Below are 12 T cell receptor beta chains sequenced from a single sample in a study of shared clonotypes between healthy human individuals. Using immunoSEQ multiplex PCR, the repertoire was profiled, and TCRdb retains in-frame clones only, with some absent. The repertoire holds 2 million to 3 million clones, with over 85% as singletons. Sequenced material: naive CD4+ T cells from PBMCs. Subset of the sample: CD45RA+ positively selected. These receptor sequences come from a man younger than 35 in good health. Some clones in this sample may be carry-over from other donors' samples.

The genes are TRBV7-6 and TRBJ2-1; TRBD2 is a possible D gene (6 bases). V gave up 5 bases and J gave up 4 bases, with 15 bases separating them. The germline V gene has CDR1 SGHVS and CDR2 FNYEAQ. The CDR3 has 15 amino acids. CDR3 amino acids: CASSRGRSLYNEQFF. The CDR3 bases are TGTGCCAGCAGCCGAGGGAGGAGCTTATACAATGAGCAGTTCTTC. The variable domain in full, with the rest retrieved from reference TRBV7-6 and TRBJ2-1, is GAGVSQSPRYKVTKRGQDVALRCDPISGHVSLYWYRQALGQGPEFLTYFNYEAQQDKSGLPNDRFSAERPEGSISTLTIQRTEQRDSAMYRCASSRGRSLYNEQFFGPGTRLTVL.

The rearrangement uses TRBV2 and TRBJ2-7; D not certain. V was clipped by 4 bases and J by 0 bases, with 13 bases between them. Germline V gene lookup returns CDR1 SNHLY and CDR2 FYNNEI. The CDR3 runs 15 residues. The CDR3 region is CASSGKTAGSYEQYF. CDR3 DNA sequence: TGTGCCAGCAGTGGCAAAACAGCTGGCTCCTACGAGCAGTACTTC. Using reference TRBV2 and TRBJ2-7 for the parts outside the CDR3, the full variable domain is EPEVTQTPSHQVTQMGQEVILRCVPISNHLYFYWYRQILGQKVEFLVSFYNNEISEKSEIFDDQFSVERPDGSNFTLKIRSTKLEDSAMYFCASSGKTAGSYEQYFGPGTRLTVT.

The chain links TRBV7-9 to TRBJ2-1; 8 bases map to TRBD1. CDR1 is SEHNR, CDR2 FQNEAQ, per germline (reference sequence). V gave up 8 bases and J gave up 5 bases; unmatched junction bases: 5. The length of the CDR3 is 13 residues. The CDR3: CASFDRGHNEQFF. CDR3 DNA sequence: TGTGCCAGCTTTGACAGGGGCCACAATGAGCAGTTCTTC.

The chain uses TRBV5-8 and TRBJ2-3; no clear D gene. The CDR3 has 14 amino acids. Trimming removed 4 bases at V and 6 bases at J, with 15 bases between. Germline-derived CDR1 and CDR2 are SGHTS and YDEGEE. Here the CDR3 DNA reads TGTGCCAGCAGCGCGAAAGCTGGTGGGGATACGCAGTATTTT. Translating it yields CASSAKAGGDTQYF.

The gene calls are TRBV6-1 and TRBJ1-1; possible D gene TRBD1, 6 bases. Germline V gene lookup returns CDR1 MNHNS and CDR2 SASEGT. The length of the CDR3 is 17 residues. Trimming removed 2 bases at V and 1 base at J, with 17 bases between. The CDR3: CASSEQEHRVGNTEAFF. The CDR3 DNA sequence: TGTGCCAGCAGTGAACAAGAACACAGGGTGGGGAACACTGAAGCTTTCTTT.

Details on this clone: Other nucleotide sequences in the sample specify the same CDR3. The chain links TRBV9 to TRBJ1-1; 8 bases map to TRBD1. The junction had 4 bases not matched to a gene; V was cut back by 2 bases and J by 4 bases. The CDR3 spans 14 residues. Germline V gives CDR1 SGDLS, CDR2 YYNGEE. CDR3 region: CASSVGQGGTEAFF. In DNA form, the CDR3 reads TGTGCCAGCAGCGTCGGACAGGGAGGCACTGAAGCTTTCTTT.

V is TRBV19 and J is TRBJ2-6; TRBD2 matches 12 bases. CDR1 and CDR2 from the germline V gene are LNHDA and SQIVND (reference sequence). The CDR3 is 17 amino acids. J was trimmed by 0 bases and V by 7 bases; bases with no gene match: 4. CDR3 residues: CASTRTSGNSGANVLTF. CDR3 in DNA: TGTGCCAGTACCCGGACTAGCGGGAACTCTGGGGCCAACGTCCTGACTTTC. Supplemented by reference TRBV19 and TRBJ2-6, the full variable domain reads DGGITQSPKYLFRKEGQNVTLSCEQNLNHDAMYWYRQDPGQGLRLIYYSQIVNDFQKGDIAEGYSVSREKKESFPLTVTSAQKNPTAFYLCASTRTSGNSGANVLTFGAGSRLTVL.

As for this clone: The same CDR3 is also encoded by other DNA sequences in this sample. V and J are TRBV11-2 and TRBJ2-5; D is unresolved. From germline, CDR1 is SGHAT and CDR2 FQNNGV. This CDR3 is built from 11 residues. V lost 5 bases and J lost 2, with 3 bases in between. The CDR3 DNA is TGTGCCAGCAGCCCACAAGAGACCCAGTACTTC. Translated, it gives CASSPQETQYF.

This rearrangement joins TRBV5-4 to TRBJ2-5; D remains ambiguous. Germline V gene data show CDR1 as SGHNT and CDR2 as YYREEE (reference sequence). The CDR3 covers 13 residues. Trimming left V 3 bases short and J 5 bases short, with 11 bases between. The CDR3 region is CASSSSRWETQYF. CDR3 bases: TGTGCCAGCAGCTCCTCGAGGTGGGAGACCCAGTACTTC.

This rearrangement joins TRBV7-2 to TRBJ1-5; D uncertain. The CDR3 contains 13 residues. Germline loops: CDR1 SGHTA, CDR2 FQGNSA. Trimming cost V 2 bases and J 3 bases, with 5 bases left between them. CDR3 coding DNA: TGTGCCAGCAGCTTACAGCTCAATCAGCCCCAGCATTTT. Translating gives CASSLQLNQPQHF.

The CDR3 nucleotides read TGTGCTAGTGCCTTGAGCGGGAGTGACACAGATACGCAGTATTTT. Translated: CASALSGSDTDTQYF. This chain links TRBV12-5 with TRBJ2-3; TRBD2 agrees at 8 bases. The germline gives CDR1 LGHNT, CDR2 FRNRAP. The V segment lost 7 bases and the J segment 2 bases; nucleotides outside the gene matches: 8. This CDR3 is 15 amino acids long.

This rearrangement joins TRBV21-1 to TRBJ1-5. TRBV21-1 is a pseudogene. The CDR3 covers 14 residues. CDR3 nucleotide sequence: TGTGCCAGCAGCATCCGGGATAGCAATCAGCCCCAGCATTTT. It codes for CASSIRDSNQPQHF.